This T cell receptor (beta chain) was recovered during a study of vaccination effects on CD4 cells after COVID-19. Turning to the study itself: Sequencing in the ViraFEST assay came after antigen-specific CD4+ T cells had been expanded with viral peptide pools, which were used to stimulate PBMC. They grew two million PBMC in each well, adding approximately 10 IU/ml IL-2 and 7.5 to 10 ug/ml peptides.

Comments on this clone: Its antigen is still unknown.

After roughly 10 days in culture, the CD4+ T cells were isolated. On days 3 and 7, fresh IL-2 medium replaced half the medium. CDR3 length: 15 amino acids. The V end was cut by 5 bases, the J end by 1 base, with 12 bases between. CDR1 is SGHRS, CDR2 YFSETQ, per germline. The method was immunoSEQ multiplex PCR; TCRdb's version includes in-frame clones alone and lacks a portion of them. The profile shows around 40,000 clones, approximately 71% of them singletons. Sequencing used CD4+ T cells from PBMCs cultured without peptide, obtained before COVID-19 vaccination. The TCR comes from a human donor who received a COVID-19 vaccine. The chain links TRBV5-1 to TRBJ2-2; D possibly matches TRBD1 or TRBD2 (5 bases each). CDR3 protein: CASRRDGENTGELFF. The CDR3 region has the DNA TGCGCCAGCAGAAGGGACGGGGAGAACACCGGGGAGCTGTTTTTT.